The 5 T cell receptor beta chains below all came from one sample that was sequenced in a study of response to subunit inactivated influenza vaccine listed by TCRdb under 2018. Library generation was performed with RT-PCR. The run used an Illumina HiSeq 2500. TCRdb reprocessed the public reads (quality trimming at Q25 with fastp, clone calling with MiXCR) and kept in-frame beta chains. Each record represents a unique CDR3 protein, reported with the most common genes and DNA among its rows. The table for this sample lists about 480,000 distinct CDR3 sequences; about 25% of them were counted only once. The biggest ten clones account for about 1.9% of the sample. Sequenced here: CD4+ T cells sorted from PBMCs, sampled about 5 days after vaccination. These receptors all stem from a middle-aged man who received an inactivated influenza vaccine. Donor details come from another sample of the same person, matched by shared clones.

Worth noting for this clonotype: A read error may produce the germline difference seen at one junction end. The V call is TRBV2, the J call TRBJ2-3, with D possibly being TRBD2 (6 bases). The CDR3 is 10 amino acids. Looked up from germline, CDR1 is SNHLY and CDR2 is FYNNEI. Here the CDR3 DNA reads TGTGCCAGCAGTGGATTCAGGGAGGATTTT. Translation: CASSGFREDF.

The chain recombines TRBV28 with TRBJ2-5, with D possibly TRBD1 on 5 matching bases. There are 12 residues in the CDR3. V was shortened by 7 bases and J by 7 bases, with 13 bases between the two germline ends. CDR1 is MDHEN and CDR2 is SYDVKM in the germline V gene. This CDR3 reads CASISTARTQYF. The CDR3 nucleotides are TGTGCCAGCATCTCGACAGCCAGGACCCAGTACTTC.

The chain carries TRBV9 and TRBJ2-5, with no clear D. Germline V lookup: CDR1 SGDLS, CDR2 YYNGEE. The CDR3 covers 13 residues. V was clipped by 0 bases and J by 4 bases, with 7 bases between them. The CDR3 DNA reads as TGTGCCAGCAGCGTAGCCGGCTCAGAGACCCAGTACTTC. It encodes CASSVAGSETQYF.

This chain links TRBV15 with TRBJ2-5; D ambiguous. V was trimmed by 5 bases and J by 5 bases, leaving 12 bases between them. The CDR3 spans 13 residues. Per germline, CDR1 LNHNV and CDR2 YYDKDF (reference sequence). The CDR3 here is CATSPWGSETQYF. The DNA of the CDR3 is TGTGCCACCAGCCCGTGGGGTTCTGAGACCCAGTACTTC.

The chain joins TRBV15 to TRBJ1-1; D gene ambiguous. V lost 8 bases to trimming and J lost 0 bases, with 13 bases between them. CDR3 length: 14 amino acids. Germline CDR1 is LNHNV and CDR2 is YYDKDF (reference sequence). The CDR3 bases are TGTGCCACCGGAAGTGGGATATTGAACACTGAAGCTTTCTTT. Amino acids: CATGSGILNTEAFF.